What follows describes a single T cell receptor (beta chain). The data were obtained in a study of OX40 agonist ivuxolimab in advanced cancers. Clones were sequenced by immunoSEQ multiplex PCR, and TCRdb holds only the in-frame ones, with some missing. The data contain more than 50,000 clones, about 90% of them singletons. The sample in question was CD4+ or CD8+ T cells sorted from blood, obtained in a trial of the OX40 agonist ivuxolimab. This sequence originates from an adult with an advanced solid tumor such as melanoma, head and neck, liver or kidney cancer.

The CDR3 here is CATRTSQGGDTQYF. Here the CDR3 DNA reads TGTGCCACAAGGACTAGCCAAGGGGGGGATACGCAGTATTTT. The chain links TRBV19 to TRBJ2-3; 8 nucleotides align to TRBD2. V trimming: 10 bases; J trimming: 6 bases; junction bases outside the gene matches: 12. CDR3 length: 14 residues. Germline V lookup: CDR1 LNHDA, CDR2 SQIVND (reference sequence).